This T cell receptor (beta chain) was sequenced in a study of blood T cell repertoires in COVID-19. TCRdb's copy holds only in-frame clones and misses some; the assay was immunoSEQ multiplex PCR. The repertoire holds 130,000 or so clones, with under 90% as singletons. Per germline, CDR1 MDHEN and CDR2 SYDVKM. Trimming at V came to 4 bases and at J to 10 bases, leaving 6 bases not matched to a gene. The CDR3 totals 14 residues. The receptor was derived from an older woman with active or convalescent COVID-19. The chain has TRBV28 and TRBJ1-4, with 10 bases that match TRBD1. What was sequenced was peripheral blood. In DNA form, the CDR3 reads TGTGCCAGCAGTTCACGACAGGGGGCAGTAAAACTGTTTTTT. This gives the protein CASSSRQGAVKLFF.